This T cell receptor (beta chain) was profiled in a study of CD8 T cells in ankylosing spondylitis. This CDR3 is built from 15 residues. Germline CDR1 reads SGHVS; CDR2 reads FNYEAQ. The V and J ends lost 2 bases and 5 bases, in that order; junction bases with no gene match: 4. Each CDR3 protein gets one entry after TCRdb re-called the 5' RACE reads with MiXCR. The table records around 150,000 distinct CDR3 sequences, 6% to 8% of them present only once. This clonotype has at least ten counts. This clonotype was sampled from a female donor with ankylosing spondylitis or in good health (not recorded which). The sample taken for sequencing was blood, either unsorted or a sorted T cell fraction (not recorded which). This chain connects TRBV7-6 to TRBJ2-3; TRBD1 aligns across 10 bases. CDR3: CASSLRRTGGDTQYF. As DNA, the CDR3 is TGTGCCAGCAGCTTAAGGCGGACAGGGGGAGATACGCAGTATTTT. The whole variable domain, remainder taken from reference TRBV7-6 and TRBJ2-3, is GAGVSQSPRYKVTKRGQDVALRCDPISGHVSLYWYRQALGQGPEFLTYFNYEAQQDKSGLPNDRFSAERPEGSISTLTIQRTEQRDSAMYRCASSLRRTGGDTQYFGPGTRLTVL.